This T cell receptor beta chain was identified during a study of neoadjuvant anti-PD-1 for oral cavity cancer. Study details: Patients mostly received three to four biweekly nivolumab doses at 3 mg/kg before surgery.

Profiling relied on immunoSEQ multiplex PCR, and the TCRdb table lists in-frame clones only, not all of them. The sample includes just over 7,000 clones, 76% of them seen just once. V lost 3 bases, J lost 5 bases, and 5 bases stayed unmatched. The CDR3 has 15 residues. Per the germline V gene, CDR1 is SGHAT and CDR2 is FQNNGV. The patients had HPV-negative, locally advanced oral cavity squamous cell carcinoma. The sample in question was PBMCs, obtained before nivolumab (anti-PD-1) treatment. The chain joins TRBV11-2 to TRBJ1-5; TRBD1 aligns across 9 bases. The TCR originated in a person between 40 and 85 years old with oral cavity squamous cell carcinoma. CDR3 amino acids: CASSLDRGLHQPQHF. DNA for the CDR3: TGTGCCAGCAGCTTGGACAGGGGTCTCCATCAGCCCCAGCATTTT.